This TCR beta chain stems from a study of blood T cell repertoires in COVID-19. About the research overall: Acute and convalescent COVID-19 samples came from the United States, Italy and Spain. PBMCs, B-cell-depleted T cells, or T cells provided the cDNA or gDNA that made up the material.

Germline V lookup: CDR1 LNHDA, CDR2 SQIVND (reference sequence). V lost 4 bases and J lost 1, with 8 bases in between. The CDR3 runs 13 residues. Source study methods: By means of reference gene primer amplification, nucleated cell counts were estimated. The method was immunoSEQ multiplex PCR; TCRdb's version includes in-frame clones alone and lacks a portion of them. V, J and clone size are taken as reported in that table, and D and trimming were inferred from the DNA itself. Here the sample spans some 63,000 clones, almost 85% being singletons. This clonotype was obtained from a human donor in a cohort sampled during active COVID-19. The V call is TRBV19, the J call TRBJ2-7, with unresolved D. Material for sequencing was peripheral blood. The CDR3 here is CASSTTQSYEQYF. In DNA, the CDR3 is TGTGCCAGTAGTACAACTCAATCCTACGAGCAGTACTTC.